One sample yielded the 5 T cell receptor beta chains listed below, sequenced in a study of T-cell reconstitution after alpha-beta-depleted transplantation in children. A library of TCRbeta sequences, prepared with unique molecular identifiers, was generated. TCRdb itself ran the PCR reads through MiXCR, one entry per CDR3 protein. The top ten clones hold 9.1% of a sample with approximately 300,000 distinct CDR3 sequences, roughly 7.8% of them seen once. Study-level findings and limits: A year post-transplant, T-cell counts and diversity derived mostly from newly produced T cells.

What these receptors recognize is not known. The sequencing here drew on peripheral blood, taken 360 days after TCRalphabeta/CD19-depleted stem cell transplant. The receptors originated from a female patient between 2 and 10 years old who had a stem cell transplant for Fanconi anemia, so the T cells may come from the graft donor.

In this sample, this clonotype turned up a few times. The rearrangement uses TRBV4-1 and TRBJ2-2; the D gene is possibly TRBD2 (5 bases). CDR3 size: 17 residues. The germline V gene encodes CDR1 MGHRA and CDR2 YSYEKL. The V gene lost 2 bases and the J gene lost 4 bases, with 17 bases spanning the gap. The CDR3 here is CASSQSSGPHLTGELFF. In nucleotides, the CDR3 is TGCGCCAGCAGCCAATCCAGCGGTCCCCACCTCACCGGGGAGCTGTTTTTT.

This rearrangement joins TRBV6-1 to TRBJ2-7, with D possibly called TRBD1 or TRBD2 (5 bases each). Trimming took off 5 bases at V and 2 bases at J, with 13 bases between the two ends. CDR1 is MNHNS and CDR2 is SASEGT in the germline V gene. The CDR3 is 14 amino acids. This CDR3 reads CASSLGRATYEQYF. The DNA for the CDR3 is TGTGCCAGCAGTCTGGGGCGGGCCACCTACGAGCAGTACTTC.

The CDR3 spells CASSPWDSSGNTIYF. The DNA of the CDR3 is TGTGCCAGCTCACCTTGGGACAGCTCTGGAAACACCATATATTTT. J is TRBJ1-3 and V is TRBV18, with TRBD1 matching over 7 bases. CDR3 length: 15 amino acids. The V gene's germline CDR1 is KGHSH and CDR2 LQKENI. V was pared by 3 bases and J by 0 bases, with 2 bases of the junction left unmatched.

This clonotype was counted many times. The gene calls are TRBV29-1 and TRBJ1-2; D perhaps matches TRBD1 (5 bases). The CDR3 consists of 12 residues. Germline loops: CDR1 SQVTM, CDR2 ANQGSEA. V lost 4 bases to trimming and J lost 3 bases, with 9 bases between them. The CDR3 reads CSVGQGDYGYTF. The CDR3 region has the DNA TGCAGCGTTGGTCAGGGCGACTATGGCTACACCTTC.

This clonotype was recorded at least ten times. The CDR3 is CASTSDKAEAFF. Written as DNA, the CDR3 is TGTGCCAGCACCTCTGATAAGGCTGAAGCTTTCTTT. This rearrangement joins TRBV12-3 or TRBV12-4 to TRBJ1-1, with D uncertain. The V and J ends lost 7 bases and 6 bases respectively, with 12 bases between them. This CDR3 spans 12 amino acids.